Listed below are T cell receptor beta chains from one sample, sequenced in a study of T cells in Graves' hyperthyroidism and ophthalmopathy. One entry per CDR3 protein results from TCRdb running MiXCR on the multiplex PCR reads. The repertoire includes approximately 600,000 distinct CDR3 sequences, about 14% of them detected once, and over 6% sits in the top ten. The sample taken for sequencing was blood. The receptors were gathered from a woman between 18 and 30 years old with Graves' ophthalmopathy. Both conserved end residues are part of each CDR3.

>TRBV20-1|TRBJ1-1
CSARTGAGLGNTEAFF
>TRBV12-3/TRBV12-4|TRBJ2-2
CASSFTFGELFF
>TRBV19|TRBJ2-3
CASESDGTSGMFSDTQYF
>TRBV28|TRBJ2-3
CASSQLGGFRDTQYF
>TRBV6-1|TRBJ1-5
CASSEGTGLNQPQHF
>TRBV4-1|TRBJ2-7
CASSRGTGEAYEQYF
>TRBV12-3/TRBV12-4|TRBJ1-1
CASRPQAREAFF
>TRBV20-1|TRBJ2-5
CSASRDSRETQYF
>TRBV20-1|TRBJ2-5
CSPKYGIQETQYF
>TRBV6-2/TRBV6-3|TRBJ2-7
CASSRPTSGRYEQYF
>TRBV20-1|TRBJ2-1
CSAPLGAGNNEQFF
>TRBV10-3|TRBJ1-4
CAISESPWQEINEKLFF
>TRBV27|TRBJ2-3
CASRPSGQATDTQYF
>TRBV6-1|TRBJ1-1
CASRQQNTEAFF
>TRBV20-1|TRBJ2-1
CSASAGTSVYNEQFF
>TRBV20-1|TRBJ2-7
CSARHGTQIYEQYF
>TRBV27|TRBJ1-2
CRRGYGYTF
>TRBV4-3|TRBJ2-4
CASSQDRTGEILLAKNIQYF
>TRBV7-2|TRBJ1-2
CASREGGFGGYTF
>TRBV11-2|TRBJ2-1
CASFWASGSFGRNEQFF
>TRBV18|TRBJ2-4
CASSPPGLDWGNIQYF
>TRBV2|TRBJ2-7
CASKIHGSGPVVSRWNNEQYF
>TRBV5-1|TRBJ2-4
CASSLVGTSENIQYF
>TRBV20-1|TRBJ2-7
CSARFQTGLPGEQYF
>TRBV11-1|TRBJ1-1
CASSPRRGTEAFF
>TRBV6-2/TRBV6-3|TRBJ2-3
CASSYNPLPSGSDPSSTDTQYF
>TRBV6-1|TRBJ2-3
CASSTQGQGSDTQYF
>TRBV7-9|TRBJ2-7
CASSLFSELEQYF
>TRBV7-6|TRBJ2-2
CANTPGQQPTNTGELFF
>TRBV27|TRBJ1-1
CASSPRLGGAFF
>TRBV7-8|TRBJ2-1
CASSVPRDEQFF